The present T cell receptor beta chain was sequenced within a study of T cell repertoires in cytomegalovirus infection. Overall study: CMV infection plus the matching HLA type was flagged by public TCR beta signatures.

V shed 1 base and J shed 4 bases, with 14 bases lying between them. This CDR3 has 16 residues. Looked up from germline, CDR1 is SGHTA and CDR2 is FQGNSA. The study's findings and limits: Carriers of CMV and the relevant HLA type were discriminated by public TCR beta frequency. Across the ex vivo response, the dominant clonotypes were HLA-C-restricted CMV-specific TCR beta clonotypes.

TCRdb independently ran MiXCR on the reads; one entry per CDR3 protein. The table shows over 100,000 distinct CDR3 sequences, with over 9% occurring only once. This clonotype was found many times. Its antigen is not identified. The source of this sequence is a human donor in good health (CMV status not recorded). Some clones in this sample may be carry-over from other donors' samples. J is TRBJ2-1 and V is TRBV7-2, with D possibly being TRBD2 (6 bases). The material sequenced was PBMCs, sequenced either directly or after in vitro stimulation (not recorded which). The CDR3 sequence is CASSLDRGTDYNEQFF. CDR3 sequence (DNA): TGTGCCAGCAGCTTAGATCGCGGGACGGATTACAATGAGCAGTTCTTC.